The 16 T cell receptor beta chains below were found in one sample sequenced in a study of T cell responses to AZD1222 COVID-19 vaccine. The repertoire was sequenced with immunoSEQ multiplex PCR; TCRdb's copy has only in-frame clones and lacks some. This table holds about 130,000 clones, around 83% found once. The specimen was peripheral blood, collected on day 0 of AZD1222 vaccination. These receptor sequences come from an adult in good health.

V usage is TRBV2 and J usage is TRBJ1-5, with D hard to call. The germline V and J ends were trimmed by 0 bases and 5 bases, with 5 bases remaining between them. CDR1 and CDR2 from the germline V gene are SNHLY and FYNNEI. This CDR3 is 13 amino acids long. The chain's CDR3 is CASSEARDQPQHF. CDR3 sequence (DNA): TGTGCCAGCAGTGAAGCGCGGGATCAGCCCCAGCATTTT.

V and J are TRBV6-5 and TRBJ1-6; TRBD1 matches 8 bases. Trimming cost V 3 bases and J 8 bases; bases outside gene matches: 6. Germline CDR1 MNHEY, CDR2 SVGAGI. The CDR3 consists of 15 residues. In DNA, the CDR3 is TGTGCCAGCAGTTATACGACAGGGGAGGATTCACCCCTCCACTTT. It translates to CASSYTTGEDSPLHF.

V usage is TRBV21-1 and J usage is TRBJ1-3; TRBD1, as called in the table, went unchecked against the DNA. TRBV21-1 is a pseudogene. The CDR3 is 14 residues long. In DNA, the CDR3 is TGTGCCAGCAGACAGGGAATATCGGGAAACACCATATATTTT. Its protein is CASRQGISGNTIYF.

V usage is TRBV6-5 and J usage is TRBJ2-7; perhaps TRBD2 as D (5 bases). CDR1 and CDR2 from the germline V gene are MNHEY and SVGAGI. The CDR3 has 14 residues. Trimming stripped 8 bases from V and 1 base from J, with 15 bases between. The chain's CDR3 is CASSPNRDSYEQYF. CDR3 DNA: TGTGCCAGCTCTCCCAATCGGGATTCCTACGAGCAGTACTTC.

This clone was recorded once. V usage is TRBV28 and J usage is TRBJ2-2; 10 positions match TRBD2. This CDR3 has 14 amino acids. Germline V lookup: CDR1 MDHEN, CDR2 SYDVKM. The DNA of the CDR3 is TGTCCACGAAAAGGAGCGGGAGGGGTCGGGGAGCTGTTTTTT. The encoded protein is CPRKGAGGVGELFF.

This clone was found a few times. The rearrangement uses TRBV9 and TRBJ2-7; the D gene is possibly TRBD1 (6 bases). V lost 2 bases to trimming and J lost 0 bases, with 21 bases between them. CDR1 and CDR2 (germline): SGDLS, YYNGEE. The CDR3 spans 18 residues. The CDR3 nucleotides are TGTGCCAGCAGCGTCTCCCCCGCGGCAGGGGCGGGCTCCTACGAGCAGTACTTC. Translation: CASSVSPAAGAGSYEQYF.

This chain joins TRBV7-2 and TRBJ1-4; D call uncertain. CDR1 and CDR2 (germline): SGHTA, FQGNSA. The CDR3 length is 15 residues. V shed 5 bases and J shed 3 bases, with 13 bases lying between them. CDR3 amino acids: CASSPFVRPNEKLFF. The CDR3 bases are TGTGCCAGCAGCCCTTTTGTCAGGCCTAATGAAAAACTGTTTTTT. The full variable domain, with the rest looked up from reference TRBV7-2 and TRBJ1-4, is GAGVSQSPSNKVTEKGKDVELRCDPISGHTALYWYRQSLGQGLEFLIYFQGNSAPDKSGLPSDRFSAERTGGSVSTLTIQRTQQEDSAVYLCASSPFVRPNEKLFFGSGTQLSVL.

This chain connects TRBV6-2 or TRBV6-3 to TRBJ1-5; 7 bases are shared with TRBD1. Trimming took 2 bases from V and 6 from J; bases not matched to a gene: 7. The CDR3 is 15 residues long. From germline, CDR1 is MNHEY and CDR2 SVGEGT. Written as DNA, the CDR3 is TGTGCCAGCAGTTACGCCCAGGGGGGGGCTCAGCCCCAGCATTTT. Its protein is CASSYAQGGAQPQHF.

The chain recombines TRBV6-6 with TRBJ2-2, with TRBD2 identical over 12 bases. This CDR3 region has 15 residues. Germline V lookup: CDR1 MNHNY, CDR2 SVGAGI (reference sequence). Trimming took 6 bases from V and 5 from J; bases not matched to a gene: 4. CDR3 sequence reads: CASRGTSGRTGELFF. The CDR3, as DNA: TGTGCCAGCAGAGGAACTAGCGGGAGGACCGGGGAGCTGTTTTTT.

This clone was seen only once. CDR3 nucleotide sequence: TGTGCCAGCAGTGAAGGTTACATTCAAGCTTTCTTT. It specifies CASSEGYIQAFF. V is TRBV6-1 and J is TRBJ1-1, with D unresolved. Germline CDR1 reads MNHNS; CDR2 reads SASEGT. V was shortened by 1 base and J by 9 bases, with 9 bases between the two germline ends. This CDR3 has 12 amino acids.

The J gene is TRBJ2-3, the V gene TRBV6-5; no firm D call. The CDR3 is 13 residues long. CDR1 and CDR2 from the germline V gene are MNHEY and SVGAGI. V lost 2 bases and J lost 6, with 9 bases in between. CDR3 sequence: CASSYPLSDTQYF. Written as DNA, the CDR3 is TGTGCCAGCAGTTACCCGTTGTCGGATACGCAGTATTTT.

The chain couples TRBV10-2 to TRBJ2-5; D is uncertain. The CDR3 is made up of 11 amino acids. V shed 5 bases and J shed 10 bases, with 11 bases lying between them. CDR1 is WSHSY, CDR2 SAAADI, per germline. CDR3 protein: CASSMSGGQYF. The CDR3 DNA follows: TGCGCCAGCAGTATGTCCGGTGGCCAGTACTTC.

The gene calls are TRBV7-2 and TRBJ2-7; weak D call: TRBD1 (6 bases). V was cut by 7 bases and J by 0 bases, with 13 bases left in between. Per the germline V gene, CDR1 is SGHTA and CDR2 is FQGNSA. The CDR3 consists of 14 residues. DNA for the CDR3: TGTGCCAGCACCCTCGTGGACAGCTCCTACGAGCAGTACTTC. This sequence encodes CASTLVDSSYEQYF. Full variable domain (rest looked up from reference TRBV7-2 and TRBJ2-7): GAGVSQSPSNKVTEKGKDVELRCDPISGHTALYWYRQSLGQGLEFLIYFQGNSAPDKSGLPSDRFSAERTGGSVSTLTIQRTQQEDSAVYLCASTLVDSSYEQYFGPGTRLTVT.

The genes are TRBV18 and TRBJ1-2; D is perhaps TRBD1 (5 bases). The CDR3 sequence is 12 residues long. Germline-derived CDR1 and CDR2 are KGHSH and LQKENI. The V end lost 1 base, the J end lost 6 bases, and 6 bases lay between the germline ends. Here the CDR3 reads CASSPRGDGYTF. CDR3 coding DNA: TGTGCCAGCTCACCACGAGGGGATGGCTACACCTTC.

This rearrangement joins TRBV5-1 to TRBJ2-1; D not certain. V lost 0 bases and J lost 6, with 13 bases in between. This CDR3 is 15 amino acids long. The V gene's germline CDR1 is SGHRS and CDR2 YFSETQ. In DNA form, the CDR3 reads TGCGCCAGCAGCTTGGACGCCCGGATGGGCAATGAGCAGTTCTTC. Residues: CASSLDARMGNEQFF. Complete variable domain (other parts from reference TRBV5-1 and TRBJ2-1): KAGVTQTPRYLIKTRGQQVTLSCSPISGHRSVSWYQQTPGQGLQFLFEYFSETQRNKGNFPGRFSGRQFSNSRSEMNVSTLELGDSALYLCASSLDARMGNEQFFGPGTRLTVL.

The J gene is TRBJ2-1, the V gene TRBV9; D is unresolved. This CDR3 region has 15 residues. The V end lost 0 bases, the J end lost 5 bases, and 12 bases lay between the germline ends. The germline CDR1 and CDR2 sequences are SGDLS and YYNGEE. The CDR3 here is CASSVGVRADNEQFF. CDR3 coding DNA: TGTGCCAGCAGCGTAGGAGTTAGGGCAGACAATGAGCAGTTCTTC.